This TCR beta chain was identified in a study of T cell responses to AZD1222 COVID-19 vaccine. This table comes from immunoSEQ multiplex PCR, and its TCRdb copy is limited to in-frame clones, with some not included. The sample records about 130,000 clones, about nine tenths being singletons. Germline V gene data show CDR1 as SGHNT and CDR2 as YYREEE (reference sequence). V dropped 4 bases and J dropped 6; count of bases not matched to a gene: 9. The CDR3 length is 16 residues. The source is an adult in good health. Sample: peripheral blood, taken on day 0 of AZD1222 vaccination. J is TRBJ2-5 and V is TRBV5-4; 13 nucleotides match TRBD2. In DNA, the CDR3 is TGTGCCAGCAGCCTCCAACTAGCGGGGGGGAGAAAGACCCAGTACTTC. It yields the protein CASSLQLAGGRKTQYF.